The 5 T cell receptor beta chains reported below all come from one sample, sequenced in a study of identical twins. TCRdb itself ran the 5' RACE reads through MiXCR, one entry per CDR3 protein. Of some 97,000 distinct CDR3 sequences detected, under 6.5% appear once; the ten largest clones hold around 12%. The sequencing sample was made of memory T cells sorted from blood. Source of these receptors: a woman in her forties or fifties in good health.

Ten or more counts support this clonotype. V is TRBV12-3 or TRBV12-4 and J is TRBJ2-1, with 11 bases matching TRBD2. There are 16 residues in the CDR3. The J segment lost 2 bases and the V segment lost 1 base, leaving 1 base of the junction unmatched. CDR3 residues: CASSLGSGRAYNEQFF. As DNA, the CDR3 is TGTGCCAGCAGTTTAGGTAGCGGGAGGGCCTACAATGAGCAGTTCTTC.

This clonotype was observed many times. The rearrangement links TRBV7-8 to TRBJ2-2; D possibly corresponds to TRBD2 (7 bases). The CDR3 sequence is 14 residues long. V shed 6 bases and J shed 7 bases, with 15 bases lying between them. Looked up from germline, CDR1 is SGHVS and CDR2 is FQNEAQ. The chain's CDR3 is CASSGKRDIGELFF. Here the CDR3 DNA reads TGTGCCAGCAGTGGAAAGCGGGACATCGGGGAGCTGTTTTTT.

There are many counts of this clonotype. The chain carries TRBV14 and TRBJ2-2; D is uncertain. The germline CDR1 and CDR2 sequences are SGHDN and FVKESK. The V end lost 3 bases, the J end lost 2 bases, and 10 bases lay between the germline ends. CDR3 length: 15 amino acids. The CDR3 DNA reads TGTGCCAGCAGCCATCTGGTCCGTAACACCGGGGAGCTGTTTTTT. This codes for CASSHLVRNTGELFF.

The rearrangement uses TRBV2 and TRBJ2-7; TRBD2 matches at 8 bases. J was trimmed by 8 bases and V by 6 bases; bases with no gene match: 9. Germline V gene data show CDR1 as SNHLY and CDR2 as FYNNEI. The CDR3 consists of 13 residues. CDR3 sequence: CASSPGTRVQQYV. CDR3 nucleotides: TGTGCCAGCAGCCCCGGGACTAGGGTACAGCAGTACGTC.

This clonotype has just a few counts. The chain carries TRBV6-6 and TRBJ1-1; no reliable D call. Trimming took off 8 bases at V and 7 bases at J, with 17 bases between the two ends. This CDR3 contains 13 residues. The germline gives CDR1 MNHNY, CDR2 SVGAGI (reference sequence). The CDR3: CASPSPGGVEAFF. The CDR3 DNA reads TGTGCCAGCCCTTCACCTGGCGGAGTTGAAGCTTTCTTT.